Given below is one T cell receptor beta chain in context. No antigen is known for it. TCRdb passed the 5' RACE reads through MiXCR, listing each CDR3 protein once. The sample records a few hundred thousand distinct CDR3 sequences, roughly 8.4% being singletons. This specimen belongs to a study of T cells after yellow fever vaccination. The study, taken as a whole, reports: Reappearance after the booster was observed for most primary-vaccination clones (96% CD4, around 90% CD8).

The source was PBMCs, collected more than 35 days after the first yellow fever vaccination. This receptor was taken from a man between 18 and 29 years old who received the YFV17D yellow fever vaccine.

The CDR3 loop is CASSQDRSPLGNTIYF. CDR3 DNA: TGCGCCAGCAGCCAAGATCGGTCACCCCTGGGAAACACCATATATTTT. The chain is built from TRBV4-3 and TRBJ1-3, with D unclear. The V gene's germline CDR1 is LGHNA and CDR2 YSLEER. The CDR3 length is 16 residues. V was clipped by 0 bases and J by 4 bases, with 13 bases between them.